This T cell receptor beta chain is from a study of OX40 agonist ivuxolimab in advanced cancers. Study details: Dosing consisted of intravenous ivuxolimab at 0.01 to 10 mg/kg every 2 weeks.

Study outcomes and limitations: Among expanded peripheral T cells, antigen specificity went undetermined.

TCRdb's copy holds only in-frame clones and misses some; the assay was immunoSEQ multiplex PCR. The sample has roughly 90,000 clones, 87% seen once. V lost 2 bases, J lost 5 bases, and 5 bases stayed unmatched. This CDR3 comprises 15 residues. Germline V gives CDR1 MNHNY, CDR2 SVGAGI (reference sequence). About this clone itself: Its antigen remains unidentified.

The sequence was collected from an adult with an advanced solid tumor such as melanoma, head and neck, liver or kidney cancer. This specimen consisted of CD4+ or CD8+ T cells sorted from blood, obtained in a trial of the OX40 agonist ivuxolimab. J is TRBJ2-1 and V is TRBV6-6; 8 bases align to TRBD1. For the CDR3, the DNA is TGTGCCAGCAGTTACGAAGGACAGGGAAACAATGAGCAGTTCTTC. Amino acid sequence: CASSYEGQGNNEQFF.